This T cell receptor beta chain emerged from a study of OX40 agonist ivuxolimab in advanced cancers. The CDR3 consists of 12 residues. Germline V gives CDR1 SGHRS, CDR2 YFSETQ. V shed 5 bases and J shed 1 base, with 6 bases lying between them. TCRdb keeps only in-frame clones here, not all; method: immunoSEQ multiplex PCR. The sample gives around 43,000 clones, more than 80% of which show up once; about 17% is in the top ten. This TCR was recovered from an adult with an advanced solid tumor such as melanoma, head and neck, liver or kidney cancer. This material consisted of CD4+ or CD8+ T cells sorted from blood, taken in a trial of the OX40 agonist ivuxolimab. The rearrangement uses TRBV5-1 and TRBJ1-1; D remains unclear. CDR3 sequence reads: CASRMGNTEAFF. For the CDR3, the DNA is TGCGCCAGCAGGATGGGGAACACTGAAGCTTTCTTT.